This T cell receptor beta chain is from a study of cytomegalovirus exposure and HLA in healthy donors (dated by TCRdb to about 2017). In the study overall: An earlier analysis of around 600 of the donors reported 276 Gb of sequence data and 117 million unique TCR beta sequences from 150 million to 200 million T cells. An early release covering 550 to 650 HLA-typed donors comprised about 300 gigabases of sequencing data and roughly 86 million unique TCR sequences. The genetic ancestry cluster associated with self-reported Caucasian donors included around four fifths of the roughly 400 genotyped donors. The study aimed to test whether cataloging public T cell receptors could reveal signatures of past pathogen exposure. The study used immunosequencing to profile the T cell repertoires of under 700 subjects and linked those repertoires to cytomegalovirus serostatus. Along with the approximately 650-subject first cohort, a separate validation cohort of over a hundred different subjects was used. To predict cytomegalovirus infection status, the study brought together high-throughput TCR immunosequencing, statistical association of individual TCRs with disease status, and machine learning. In a later analysis, previously published TCR beta repertoires from some 640 donors were re-analyzed and high-resolution HLA genotyping was added so that TCR occurrence patterns could be studied. Rather than drawing on any new phenotypic data, the later analysis identified candidate immune exposures from TCR beta sequences and the way those sequences occurred across donors. An earlier analysis of approximately 630 of the donors applied high-throughput TCR beta sequencing to assess whether each TCR beta V gene segment acted as functional or pseudogenic. Donor age, sex, ethnicity and CMV serostatus were collected together with the repertoire data. A later genetic analysis took genome-wide SNP genotypes for about 55% of the roughly 670 donors and used that subset as a discovery cohort. Every discovery cohort repertoire had been produced on one sequencing platform. Both class I and class II loci were covered by HLA typing, at four-digit resolution. Typing coverage varied by locus: roughly 620-630 donors for A, B, C, DRB1 and DQB1; approximately 560 for DQA1; more than 600 for DPA1; 400 to 480 for DPB1. Roughly 5 DR-DQ haplotypes were handled as single units for association and clustering, since linkage in the cohort was strong. Among some 410 genotyped donors of the cohort, an average of roughly 230,000 unique TCR beta nucleotide sequences was sequenced per donor, of which approximately 18% were non-productive. Overall study results and their limits: The sequencing pipeline was judged likely to have produced a cluster of highly shared sequence variants as a technical artifact. Most TCR sequences were observed very rarely across donors, whereas some public TCRs were present in many individuals. In a later genetic analysis, fewer N-insertions in productive TCRs were reported among donors in an Asian-associated ancestry cluster than the roughly 700-donor mean. In a later analysis, the rate of TCR association differed among HLA loci, with DRB1 alleles having the most associated TCRs and HLA-C alleles having the fewest. In a later analysis, HLA-associated TCR beta chains showed more clonal expansion and lower generation probabilities than non-associated chains that were equally common. In an earlier analysis of approximately 590 of the donors, most TCR beta V segments appeared in productive rearrangements about 90% or about 30% of the time, broadly matching IMGT annotations. The classifier was reported to diagnose cytomegalovirus status with high specificity and sensitivity in both the original and validation cohorts. A further reported finding was that TCR beta sequences accurately predicted the HLA-A and HLA-B alleles for most subjects in the first cohort. Linkage disequilibrium might explain the correlated functional status among segregating V segments, but an unknown experimental factor could not be excluded. Some IMGT-functional V segments, including TRBV6-2 and TRBV6-3, could not be distinguished by the 87-base-pair reads and were therefore excluded. For the cohort, immune exposure information was limited to CMV serostatus. In a later analysis, around 15,000 TCR beta sequences were associated with specific HLA alleles at a false discovery rate of 0.05. V-gene and J-gene trimming of TCR beta chains was associated with a missense DCLRE1C variant in a later genetic analysis, and the association was replicated in an independent cohort. In the study, approximately 150 TCR beta chains were listed as associated with cytomegalovirus. A few of the identified cytomegalovirus-associated TCR beta chains were confirmed in vitro to be specific for cytomegalovirus antigens. Because some donors lacked HLA typing at each locus, the association tests relied only on the typed subset. When HLA alleles, especially DR and DQ, strongly co-occurred, TCR associations were difficult to assign to individual alleles. Most CMV-associated TCR beta chains appeared to be HLA-restricted in a later analysis, and the HLA associations seemed to be driven largely by CMV exposure. This cohort had only TCR beta chains sequenced, and the lack of alpha or paired-chain data limited which features could be detected. Because counts were too low, roughly 16 rarely observed V segments, including chromosome 9 orphons, were left out of the earlier analysis of roughly 600 of the donors. According to the authors, the approach could potentially be generalized to other disease states and immunological phenotypes. In a later analysis, several top co-occurrence clusters were reported to appear linked to parvovirus B19, influenza, CMV and Epstein-Barr virus. Sequencing depth was assumed to be roughly uniform across donors in the presence/absence analyses, though that assumption may not hold.

To note about this clone: Which antigen it targets is not known. Per-base qualities were not stored, and no clone one base away is much larger.

Reading the germline V gene gives CDR1 SNHLY and CDR2 FYNNEI. The CDR3 starts with the cysteine, ends with the phenylalanine, and has 12 residues. Left in the record is the CDR3 DNA by itself, 36 bases read in frame from the first base. Trimming at the junction amounts to 4 bases on V and 2 bases on J, and the germline ends lie 4 bases apart. The cohort was made up of under 800 healthy bone marrow donors. All cohort members were sampled while nominally healthy, although unrecorded immune exposures were likely present. The donor was CMV seropositive and was included in the group of some 290 seropositive cohort members. Every donor gave a peripheral blood sample, and the peripheral blood mononuclear cells from that sample were used for TCR beta sequencing. Genomic DNA extraction from the blood cell samples was performed with the Qiagen DNeasy Blood Extraction Kit. Receptors were amplified or captured by the immunoSEQ multiplex PCR assay. The multiplex PCR relied on a mix of 60 forward primers for TCR Vbeta segments and 13 reverse primers for TCR Jbeta segments. Amplification of the CDR3 region of rearranged TCR beta genes was performed with a multiplex PCR assay on genomic DNA. The amplified TCR beta libraries were sequenced on the Illumina HiSeq System as 87-base-pair reads. The paper's data handling went like this. A later analysis tallied around 82 million unique TCR beta chains across the 660 or so repertoires, and about 10 million of those chains were shared by two or more donors. To remove PCR and sequencing errors, raw reads were error-corrected and collapsed into unique sequences using a nearest-neighbor algorithm that merged closely related sequences. V, D and J gene segments were assigned by aligning CDR3 sequences to IMGT reference sequences. Each retained sequence needed at least a six-nucleotide match to both a V gene segment and a J gene segment. Rearrangements were classified as productive when the CDR3 lacked stop codons and remained in frame with V and J, and all other rearrangements were classified as non-productive. Following IMGT convention, CDR3 was defined as the stretch from the second conserved V-encoded cysteine to the conserved J-encoded phenylalanine. Sequences without an unambiguous match to a single V gene segment were excluded from the earlier analysis of a few hundred of the donors. In an earlier analysis of several hundred of the donors, a V segment was called functional when productive rearrangements were above 56.7%, and segregating when the standard deviation between donors exceeded 5%. A statistical classification framework was built to diagnose cytomegalovirus status from the catalog of TCR beta chain sequences. A later analysis assigned V and J genes by comparing TCR nucleotide sequences with IMGT/GENE-DB human TR gene sequences. The TCRdist pipeline was used in a later analysis to assign CDR3 sequences and most-parsimonious VDJ recombination scenarios. In a later analysis, each TCR beta chain was defined by its CDR3 amino acid sequence together with its V-gene family, and reads without a unique V-gene family were excluded. A later analysis removed 592 highly shared, low-generation-probability nucleotide sequences to deal with suspected cross-contamination and a sequencing artifact. For each public chain, a later analysis derived a clonal expansion index from normalized ranks of inferred template counts within each repertoire. In a later analysis, generation probabilities were computed using a VDJ recombination model fitted to out-of-frame rearrangements, and the results were checked against IGoR. A later analysis scored TCR-TCR, TCR-HLA and TCR-CMV co-occurrence with hypergeometric tests, applying a repertoire-size bias correction to TCR pairs. In a later analysis, false discovery rates were estimated by permuting HLA or CMV assignments 20 times. In a later analysis, co-occurring TCRs were grouped using DBSCAN, and TCRdist sequence similarity was added for clustering within HLA-allele-positive subsets. Co-occurrence clustering excluded repertoires with fewer than 30,000 or more than 120,000 public chains, plus five with anomalous nucleotide sharing. Drawn from immuneACCESS, this table holds only the in-frame rearrangements with V and J called that TCRdb kept. Clones are partly lost; checked studies trace under half to an unresolved V gene and leave the rest unexplained. The V and J calls and clone size were taken over from that table, and D and trimming were inferred from the DNA. For this sample the table gives approximately 210,000 clones, of which about four fifths were detected only once. The ten largest clones take up roughly 10% of the sample.

Material: PBMCs. This clonotype was obtained from a woman between 45 and 65 years old in good health and CMV-seropositive. The chain employs TRBV2 and TRBJ2-3; the D gene is unclear. The DNA sequence is TGTGCCAGCAGTGCCATCACAGATACGCAGTATTTT. Its protein reads: CASSAITDTQYF.